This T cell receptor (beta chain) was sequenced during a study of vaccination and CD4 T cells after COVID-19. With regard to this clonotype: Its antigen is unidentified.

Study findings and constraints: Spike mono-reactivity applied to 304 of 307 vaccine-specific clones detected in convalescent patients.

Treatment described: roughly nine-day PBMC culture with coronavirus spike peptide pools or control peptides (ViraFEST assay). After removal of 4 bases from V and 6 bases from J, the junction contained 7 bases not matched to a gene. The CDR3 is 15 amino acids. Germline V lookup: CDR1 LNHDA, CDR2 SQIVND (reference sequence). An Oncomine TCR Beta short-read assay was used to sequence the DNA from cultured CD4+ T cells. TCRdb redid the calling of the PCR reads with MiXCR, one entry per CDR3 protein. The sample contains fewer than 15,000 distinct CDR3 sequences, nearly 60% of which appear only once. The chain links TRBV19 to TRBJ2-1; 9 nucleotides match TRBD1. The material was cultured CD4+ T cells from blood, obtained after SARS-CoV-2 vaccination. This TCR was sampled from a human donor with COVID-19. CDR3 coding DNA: TGTGCCAGTAGTACCGGGACAGGGATGGTCAATGAGCAGTTCTTC. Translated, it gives CASSTGTGMVNEQFF.